These 13 T cell receptor beta chains were all obtained from the same sample, sequenced in a study of cytomegalovirus exposure and HLA in healthy donors. The study ran its PCR with 60 Vbeta and 13 Jbeta primers. Sequenced by immunoSEQ multiplex PCR; TCRdb stores in-frame clones only, minus some. The sample consists of approximately 190,000 clones, approximately 12% of them appearing once. Sequences were obtained from PBMCs. The receptors here all came from a middle-aged man in good health and CMV-seropositive.

This clone was counted between two and nine times. The V gene is TRBV5-1, the J gene TRBJ2-5; D possibly corresponds to TRBD2 (5 bases). Trimming stripped 5 bases from V and 3 bases from J, with 20 bases between. The CDR3 sequence is 16 residues long. Germline CDR1 is SGHRS and CDR2 is YFSETQ. Here the CDR3 reads CASSKTSGSVKETQYF. CDR3 DNA: TGCGCCAGCAGTAAAACGAGCGGTTCGGTTAAAGAGACCCAGTACTTC.

This clone was detected a few times. V is TRBV6-5 and J is TRBJ2-6; D is perhaps TRBD2 (5 bases). The V gene lost 4 bases and the J gene lost 0 bases, with 7 bases spanning the gap. Germline V gene sequence: CDR1 MNHEY, CDR2 SVGAGI. The CDR3 runs to 15 residues. In DNA form, the CDR3 reads TGTGCCAGCAGTTGGACTGTCTCTGGGGCCAACGTCCTGACTTTC. Translation: CASSWTVSGANVLTF.

V gene TRBV6-5 combines with J gene TRBJ2-1; D possibly corresponds to TRBD1 (5 bases). This CDR3 has 15 residues. The germline gives CDR1 MNHEY, CDR2 SVGAGI. Trimming shortened V by 6 bases and J by 1 base, and 13 bases separated the two germline ends. The CDR3 sequence: CASRATRGSYNEQFF. The CDR3 DNA follows: TGTGCCAGCAGGGCGACAAGGGGATCCTACAATGAGCAGTTCTTC.

This rearrangement joins TRBV6-5 to TRBJ1-1; D is perhaps TRBD1 (6 bases). CDR1 is MNHEY, CDR2 SVGAGI, per germline. V was shortened by 7 bases and J by 5 bases, with 17 bases between the two germline ends. This CDR3 is 14 amino acids long. DNA of the CDR3: TGTGCCAGCACCGCAACAGGGTCGTGGACTGAAGCTTTCTTT. Translating gives CASTATGSWTEAFF.

J is TRBJ2-1 and V is TRBV4-2; tentative D call: TRBD2 (6 bases). Between the trimmed V and J ends, which lost 0 bases and 0 bases, there was a span of 15 bases. Germline V gene data show CDR1 as LGHNA and CDR2 as YNFKEQ. The CDR3 covers 18 residues. CDR3: CASSQESVRGVSYNEQFF. The CDR3 coding sequence is TGTGCCAGCAGCCAAGAGTCGGTGCGGGGAGTCTCCTACAATGAGCAGTTCTTC.

V is TRBV7-2 and J is TRBJ1-2; tentative D call: TRBD1 (6 bases). The V end was cut by 4 bases, the J end by 9 bases, with 12 bases between. CDR3 length: 12 amino acids. Germline V lookup: CDR1 SGHTA, CDR2 FQGNSA. The CDR3 region is CASSSRTVSYTF. The DNA of the CDR3 is TGTGCCAGCAGCTCCCGGACAGTAAGCTACACCTTC. Filled out from reference TRBV7-2 and TRBJ1-2, the complete variable domain reads GAGVSQSPSNKVTEKGKDVELRCDPISGHTALYWYRQSLGQGLEFLIYFQGNSAPDKSGLPSDRFSAERTGGSVSTLTIQRTQQEDSAVYLCASSSRTVSYTFGSGTRLTVV.

This chain links TRBV11-2 with TRBJ1-5; 9 nucleotides agree with TRBD1. Per the germline V gene, CDR1 is SGHAT and CDR2 is FQNNGV. This CDR3 region has 14 residues. The J segment lost 12 bases and the V segment lost 3 bases, leaving 9 bases of the junction unmatched. For the CDR3, the DNA is TGTGCCAGCAGCTTGGACAGGGGACTGGGGGGCCAGCATTTT. Encoded protein: CASSLDRGLGGQHF. Full variable domain (remainder filled in from reference TRBV11-2 and TRBJ1-5): EAGVAQSPRYKIIEKRQSVAFWCNPISGHATLYWYQQILGQGPKLLIQFQNNGVVDDSQLPKDRFSAERLKGVDSTLKIQPAKLEDSAVYLCASSLDRGLGGQHFGDGTRLSIL.

This clone was observed a handful of times. This sequence joins TRBV7-9 and TRBJ2-5; D is perhaps TRBD1 (7 bases). Trimming shortened V by 1 base and J by 7 bases, and 16 bases separated the two germline ends. This CDR3 has 15 amino acids. Germline V CDR1 and CDR2: SEHNR, FQNEAQ (reference sequence). The CDR3 coding sequence is TGTGCCAGCAGCTTAGAAGGGGGGACAGCGGGGACCCAGTACTTC. Residues: CASSLEGGTAGTQYF.

This clone was seen a handful of times. V and J are TRBV27 and TRBJ2-3; no definite D call. This CDR3 comprises 15 residues. V dropped 5 bases and J dropped 1 base, with 13 bases sitting between them. CDR1 and CDR2 from the germline V gene are MNHEY and SMNVEV (reference sequence). The CDR3 DNA reads TGTGCCAGCAGTGGGCTCAGTTTCGGCACAGATACGCAGTATTTT. This encodes CASSGLSFGTDTQYF.

This clone was seen a few times. V is TRBV18 and J is TRBJ1-2; a weak D match, TRBD1 (6 bases). Trimming removed 3 bases from V and 8 bases from J, with 16 bases in between. This CDR3 is built from 14 residues. The germline V gene has CDR1 KGHSH and CDR2 LQKENI. DNA for the CDR3: TGTGCCAGCTCACCGAACCGCGGGGGGCTCGGCTACACCTTC. Translated, it gives CASSPNRGGLGYTF.

Only a few counts were recorded for this clone. The genes are TRBV7-6 and TRBJ2-6, with no clear D. Trimming took 5 bases from V and 4 from J, leaving 12 bases between them. The CDR3 contains 15 residues. Germline loops: CDR1 SGHVS, CDR2 FNYEAQ. DNA for the CDR3: TGTGCCAGCAGCCCCTCGGCGGCGGGGGCCAACGTCCTGACTTTC. It specifies CASSPSAAGANVLTF.

The V call is TRBV6-1, the J call TRBJ1-3; D is undetermined. Germline CDR1 MNHNS, CDR2 SASEGT. Trimming pared 0 bases from V and 0 bases from J, leaving 12 bases between. This CDR3 comprises 17 residues. CDR3 DNA: TGTGCCAGCAGTGAAGCGCACGGTGGGAGCTCTGGAAACACCATATATTTT. Translation gives CASSEAHGGSSGNTIYF.

V is TRBV11-2 and J is TRBJ2-2, with 9 bases identical to TRBD1. The CDR3 is 15 residues long. Trimming at V came to 2 bases and at J to 6 bases, leaving 4 bases not matched to a gene. In germline, CDR1 is SGHAT, CDR2 FQNNGV. The CDR3 sequence: CASSLHRGPAGELFF. CDR3 bases: TGTGCCAGCAGCTTACACAGGGGGCCTGCCGGGGAGCTGTTTTTT.